The source of this TCR beta chain is a study of T-cell memory formation after mild COVID-19. The CDR3 is made up of 15 amino acids. The germline CDR1 and CDR2 sequences are SGHRS and YFSETQ. V dropped 2 bases and J dropped 2; count of bases not matched to a gene: 6. A single record per CDR3 protein comes from TCRdb applying MiXCR to the 5' RACE reads. The profile shows roughly 450,000 distinct CDR3 sequences, around a sixth of them singletons. The origin of this receptor is an adult woman who had mild COVID-19 (a few samples of this study predate the infection). Cell type and time point are not known. Source material: PBMCs or a T cell subset sorted from them (not recorded which). V and J are TRBV5-1 and TRBJ1-1; 7 nucleotides match TRBD1. The CDR3 region is CASSFAQGGNTEAFF. In nucleotides, the CDR3 is TGCGCCAGCAGCTTCGCTCAGGGGGGAAACACTGAAGCTTTCTTT.